The present TCR beta chain was sequenced within a study of blood T cell repertoires in COVID-19. V was pared by 1 base and J by 5 bases, with 9 bases between. CDR1 is SGHVS and CDR2 is FQNEAQ in the germline V gene. The CDR3 length is 14 residues. Study processing details: Reference gene primers were amplified, and this amplification served to estimate nucleated cell counts. Only in-frame clones appear in the TCRdb table, and some are missing; sequencing was by immunoSEQ multiplex PCR. The V and J calls and clone size come from that table; D and trimming were worked out from the DNA. The sample records 200,000 or so clones, about nine tenths being singletons.

The sample was peripheral blood. This TCR derives from a man aged 80 or over with acute or convalescent COVID-19. The rearrangement uses TRBV7-8 and TRBJ2-1; D uncertain. Here the CDR3 DNA reads TGTGCCAGCAGCTTAGTCGCGGTAAACAATGAGCAGTTCTTC. Its protein is CASSLVAVNNEQFF.